This T cell receptor beta chain emerged from a study of circulating tumor DNA in untreated peripheral T-cell lymphoma. Germline V gives CDR1 SSHAT, CDR2 FNYEAQ (reference sequence). V lost 0 bases to trimming and J lost 6 bases; unmatched junction nucleotides: 13. The CDR3 length is 17 residues. Data came from immunoSEQ multiplex PCR; TCRdb stores just in-frame clones and leaves some out. The table lists over 7,000 clones, around 74% of them singletons. Only one count was recorded for this clone. The sequencing sample was made of tumor tissue. The chain carries TRBV7-7 and TRBJ2-7; TRBD2 matches 8 bases. This sequence was found in a human donor with peripheral T-cell lymphoma. CDR3 nucleotide sequence: TGTGCCAGCAGCTTAGCTTCCTCCGGGACTAGTGGGTCCGAGCAGTACTTC. It encodes CASSLASSGTSGSEQYF.